Described below is a single T cell receptor beta chain sequence and its context. This sample was included in a study of blood T cell repertoires in COVID-19. On the study more broadly: Samples representing acute and convalescent COVID-19 were sourced from the United States, Italy and Spain.

Sequenced by immunoSEQ multiplex PCR; TCRdb stores in-frame clones only, minus some. The sample has some 330,000 clones; over 80% are singletons. Symptom resolution, clearance, or two negative PCRs marked donors in Cohort 3 as recovered. This sequence was found in a woman aged 45 to 65 who had recovered from COVID-19. Sequencing input: PBMCs or T cells enriched from blood (not recorded which).

CDR3 loop: CASSFRDSEAFF. DNA of the CDR3: TGTGCCAGCAGCTTTCGGGATTCTGAAGCTTTCTTT. This chain uses TRBV11-3 with TRBJ1-1; D not resolved. Trimming removed 3 bases at V and 6 bases at J, with 8 bases between. The CDR3 extends over 12 amino acids. Germline CDR1 is SGHNT and CDR2 is YENEEA. The full variable domain, with the rest looked up from reference TRBV11-3 and TRBJ1-1, is EAGVVQSPRYKIIEKKQPVAFWCNPISGHNTLYWYLQNLGQGPELLIRYENEEAVDDSQLPKDRFSAERLKGVDSTLKIQPAELGDSAVYLCASSFRDSEAFFGQGTRLTVV.